Listed below are T cell receptor beta chains from one sample, sequenced in a study of cytomegalovirus exposure and HLA in healthy donors. Method: immunoSEQ multiplex PCR; TCRdb's copy keeps in-frame clones and lacks some. The sample records more than 80,000 clones, 55% to 75% being singletons. Sequencing was performed on PBMCs. Receptors were obtained from a man aged 50 to 60 in good health and CMV-seronegative. Each CDR3 is given without its conserved first and last residue. Fields, in order: D gene, J gene, V gene, CDR3 protein. A D gene is named only where the DNA matches it firmly.

D: .
J: TRBJ2-7
V: TRBV20-1
CDR3: SANRVYEQY

D: .
J: TRBJ2-5
V: TRBV4-3
CDR3: ASSRRQYQETQY

D: TRBD2
J: TRBJ2-1
V: TRBV27
CDR3: ASREEGGKAEQF

D: TRBD1
J: TRBJ1-2
V: TRBV5-6
CDR3: ASSGGTGLAALYGYT

D: .
J: TRBJ2-3
V: TRBV7-8
CDR3: ASSLTRWLTLAIGDTQY

D: .
J: TRBJ2-3
V: TRBV5-1
CDR3: ASSLGSSTDTQY

D: .
J: TRBJ1-1
V: TRBV29-1
CDR3: SVKTGENTEAF

D: .
J: TRBJ2-2
V: TRBV11-3
CDR3: ASSLHLRVELF

D: .
J: TRBJ2-5
V: TRBV27
CDR3: ASSLSRLGKTQY

D: .
J: TRBJ2-1
V: TRBV2
CDR3: ASSDRGGLSYNEQF

D: TRBD1
J: TRBJ2-1
V: TRBV4-3
CDR3: ASSREGGQGLYNEQF

D: TRBD1
J: TRBJ2-7
V: TRBV10-3
CDR3: AIRGTGPSYEQY

D: .
J: TRBJ1-4
V: TRBV14
CDR3: ASSQLGSLNEKLF

D: TRBD1
J: TRBJ1-5
V: TRBV4-1
CDR3: ASSQGQGVKPQH

D: TRBD2
J: TRBJ2-3
V: TRBV5-1
CDR3: ASSIVAGVTDTQY

D: .
J: TRBJ1-2
V: TRBV10-3
CDR3: AISTNREANYGYT

D: .
J: TRBJ2-1
V: TRBV25-1
CDR3: ASSEEFLSYNEQF

D: TRBD1
J: TRBJ1-1
V: TRBV7-3
CDR3: ASSVNRGTEAF

D: TRBD2
J: TRBJ2-3
V: TRBV15
CDR3: ATSRDLPGLAGGGTDTQY

D: .
J: TRBJ1-5
V: TRBV5-1
CDR3: ASSLGRRGGQPQH

D: TRBD1
J: TRBJ2-7
V: TRBV7-9
CDR3: ASSSSGTGDEQY

D: .
J: TRBJ1-5
V: TRBV10-3
CDR3: ATSPGRPISNQPQH

D: .
J: TRBJ1-5
V: TRBV2
CDR3: ASSDTGSQPQH

D: .
J: TRBJ1-1
V: TRBV4-1
CDR3: ASSPTGGPTEAF

D: .
J: TRBJ2-7
V: TRBV28
CDR3: ASSLGGRPYEQY

D: TRBD1
J: TRBJ1-2
V: TRBV6-5
CDR3: ASSFLGQGTNYGYT

D: .
J: TRBJ1-4
V: TRBV4-2
CDR3: ASSQEGRGTTNEKLF

D: TRBD1
J: TRBJ1-2
V: TRBV10-3
CDR3: AISPTAGQSLYGYT

D: .
J: TRBJ1-4
V: TRBV6-5
CDR3: ASSYGGAATNEKLF

D: TRBD1
J: TRBJ2-1
V: TRBV9
CDR3: ASSASGGAWNEQF

D: .
J: TRBJ2-1
V: TRBV2
CDR3: ASSVLGTEQF

D: .
J: TRBJ2-3
V: TRBV2
CDR3: ASLLQGSDTQY

D: .
J: TRBJ2-5
V: TRBV2
CDR3: ASSGVETQY

D: TRBD1
J: TRBJ2-1
V: TRBV6-5
CDR3: ASSSRPQGARNEQF

D: TRBD2
J: TRBJ2-1
V: TRBV25-1
CDR3: ASTGLGEEQF

D: .
J: TRBJ2-3
V: TRBV4-3
CDR3: ASSLLPPQGPIGTDTQY

D: .
J: TRBJ2-1
V: TRBV5-1
CDR3: ASSFTQDSQSSYNEQF

D: TRBD2
J: TRBJ2-1
V: TRBV2
CDR3: ASSRLAGAEDEQF

D: .
J: TRBJ1-2
V: TRBV4-3
CDR3: ASSQDRGTSYGYT

D: .
J: TRBJ2-3
V: TRBV25-1
CDR3: ASSELAGSEDTQY